This TCR beta chain was profiled in a study of cytomegalovirus exposure and HLA in healthy donors. The study, taken as a whole, reports: Investigators reported 150 to 200 TCR beta chains as tied to cytomegalovirus.

CDR1 SGHTA and CDR2 FQGNSA come from the germline V gene. Trimming took 1 base from V and 12 from J; bases not matched to a gene: 8. This CDR3 contains 14 residues. PCR involved 60 Vbeta and 13 Jbeta primers. Some clones are missing from TCRdb's copy, which holds only in-frame ones; the method was immunoSEQ multiplex PCR. This sample yields about 200,000 clones, of which about nine tenths are seen a single time; around 1.4% belongs to the top ten. To note about this clone: Its antigen is still unknown.

This TCR was recovered from a man younger than 40 in good health and CMV-seronegative. The rearrangement uses TRBV7-2 and TRBJ2-1, with 8 bases that match TRBD2. Sequenced material: PBMCs. The CDR3 protein is CASSLGFSGVWQFF. CDR3 nucleotides: TGTGCCAGCAGCTTAGGGTTTAGCGGGGTGTGGCAGTTCTTC.